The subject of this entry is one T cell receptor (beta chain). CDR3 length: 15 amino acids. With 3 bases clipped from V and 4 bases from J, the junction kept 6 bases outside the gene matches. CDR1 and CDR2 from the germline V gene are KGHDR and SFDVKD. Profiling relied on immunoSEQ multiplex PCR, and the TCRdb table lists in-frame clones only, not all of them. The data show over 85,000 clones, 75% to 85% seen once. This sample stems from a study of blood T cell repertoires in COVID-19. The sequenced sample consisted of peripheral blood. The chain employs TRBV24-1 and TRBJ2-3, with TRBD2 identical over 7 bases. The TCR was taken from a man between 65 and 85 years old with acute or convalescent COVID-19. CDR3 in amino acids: CATSDPGLVADTQYF. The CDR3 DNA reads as TGTGCCACCAGTGATCCCGGACTAGTGGCAGATACGCAGTATTTT.